This T cell receptor beta chain was sequenced during a study of shared clonotypes between healthy human individuals. Study-level background: CD4 naive cells filled three plates per donor, CD4 memory three, CD8 naive two and CD8 memory one. Findings and caveats of the study: Non-shared clonotypes displayed generation probabilities falling below those of clonotypes present in all four donors.

Produced via immunoSEQ multiplex PCR; TCRdb's table is partial and in-frame only. Of millions of clones listed, roughly 94% were seen once; the top ten hold 0.13%. Partitioning of CD4+ cells yielded a CD45RA+ naive subset and a CD45RA-negative memory subset. This CDR3 comprises 15 residues. Losses at the gene ends were 4 bases for V and 3 bases for J; bases not matched to a gene: 7. Germline CDR1 SGHDT, CDR2 YYEEEE. Of note for this clone: What it recognizes is unknown.

The sequence was obtained from a man aged 18 to 30 in good health. V gene TRBV5-6 combines with J gene TRBJ1-1; 9 nucleotides line up with TRBD1. The sequencing sample was made of naive CD4+ T cells sorted from blood. Subset denoted: CD45RA+ positively selected. The CDR3 sequence is CASSNTGQGHTEAFF. Written as DNA, the CDR3 is TGTGCCAGCAGCAATACCGGACAGGGGCACACTGAAGCTTTCTTT.